The next 14 T cell receptor beta chains were all read from a single sample in a study of blood T cell repertoires in COVID-19. Produced via immunoSEQ multiplex PCR; TCRdb's table is partial and in-frame only. The table records under 140,000 clones, 70% to 90% of them present only once. The sample comprised peripheral blood. All receptors derive from a woman between 50 and 59 years old with acute or convalescent COVID-19.

This clone was observed once. V usage is TRBV18 and J usage is TRBJ2-3, with TRBD2 matching over 13 bases. The CDR3 runs 16 residues. V trimming: 5 bases; J trimming: 3 bases; junction bases outside the gene matches: 5. The germline V gene has CDR1 KGHSH and CDR2 LQKENI. CDR3 DNA: TGTGCCAGCTCATCCGGGACTAGCGGGACGACAGATACGCAGTATTTT. Protein sequence: CASSSGTSGTTDTQYF.

This clone appeared a single time. The V gene is TRBV4-2, the J gene TRBJ2-2; 11 nucleotides line up with TRBD2. J gave up 7 bases and V 1 base, and 8 bases lay outside the gene matches. This CDR3 region has 17 residues. In germline, CDR1 is LGHNA, CDR2 YNFKEQ. Here the CDR3 reads CASSQVTTSGGGGELFF. The CDR3 DNA reads TGTGCCAGCAGCCAAGTAACCACTAGCGGGGGAGGCGGGGAGCTGTTTTTT.

The chain uses TRBV28 and TRBJ2-1; 8 bases align to TRBD2. The junction had 9 bases not matched to a gene; V was cut back by 3 bases and J by 8 bases. CDR3 size: 15 residues. The germline CDR1 and CDR2 sequences are MDHEN and SYDVKM. Here the CDR3 reads CASSFAGRGSDEQFF. CDR3 nucleotide sequence: TGTGCCAGCAGTTTTGCCGGGAGGGGGTCCGATGAGCAGTTCTTC.

This clone was observed a few times. The rearrangement joins TRBV29-1 to TRBJ2-1, with D perhaps TRBD1 (6 bases). The germline V gene has CDR1 SQVTM and CDR2 ANQGSEA. V dropped 6 bases and J dropped 4 bases, with 13 bases sitting between them. This CDR3 region has 13 residues. CDR3 DNA: TGCAGCGTGGCCGGACAGCCTTACAATGAGCAGTTCTTC. This sequence encodes CSVAGQPYNEQFF.

The rearrangement links TRBV11-2 to TRBJ2-4; TRBD1 aligns across 9 bases. This CDR3 is built from 19 residues. J gave up 0 bases and V 6 bases, and 15 bases lay outside the gene matches. Germline V gene sequence: CDR1 SGHAT, CDR2 FQNNGV. This CDR3 is CASSSTGTGTSLAKNIQYF. CDR3 coding DNA: TGTGCCAGCAGTTCCACCGGGACAGGGACATCACTAGCCAAAAACATTCAGTACTTC.

This clone appeared a single time. The chain has TRBV6-5 and TRBJ2-7; 9 nucleotides agree with TRBD2. The trim removed 7 bases at V and 3 bases at J, leaving 7 bases unmatched. This CDR3 comprises 14 residues. Germline loops: CDR1 MNHEY, CDR2 SVGAGI. The CDR3 loop reads CASITSGRLYEQYF. The CDR3 nucleotides read TGTGCCAGCATTACCAGCGGGAGGCTCTACGAGCAGTACTTC.

This chain links TRBV29-1 with TRBJ2-1; 14 bases are a match to TRBD2. Germline V gene sequence: CDR1 SQVTM, CDR2 ANQGSEA. This CDR3 comprises 22 residues. With V trimmed by 3 bases and J by 2 bases, 21 bases remained unmatched. The CDR3 loop is CSVDSPLGGGLAGVVPYNEQFF. The CDR3 nucleotides are TGCAGCGTTGACTCCCCTTTGGGGGGGGGACTAGCGGGAGTTGTTCCCTACAATGAGCAGTTCTTC.

There are a few counts of this clone. The V gene is TRBV18, the J gene TRBJ1-5; D gene uncertain. Trimming took 2 bases from V and 1 from J, leaving 9 bases between them. The CDR3 covers 15 residues. Looked up from germline, CDR1 is KGHSH and CDR2 is LQKENI. In DNA, the CDR3 is TGTGCCAGCTCACCAAGTGCGGGGAGCAATCAGCCCCAGCATTTT. Amino acids: CASSPSAGSNQPQHF.

The chain recombines TRBV19 with TRBJ1-2; possibly TRBD1 for D (5 bases). Germline CDR1 LNHDA, CDR2 SQIVND (reference sequence). V lost 7 bases, J lost 2 bases, and 11 bases lay in between. The length of the CDR3 is 13 residues. CDR3 bases: TGTGCCAGTACTCCCGACAGAAACTATGGCTACACCTTC. This translates into CASTPDRNYGYTF. Combining the CDR3 with reference TRBV19 and TRBJ1-2 gives the whole variable domain DGGITQSPKYLFRKEGQNVTLSCEQNLNHDAMYWYRQDPGQGLRLIYYSQIVNDFQKGDIAEGYSVSREKKESFPLTVTSAQKNPTAFYLCASTPDRNYGYTFGSGTRLTVV.

The chain uses TRBV5-5 and TRBJ1-6, with TRBD1 matching over 9 bases. V lost 4 bases to trimming and J lost 9 bases; unmatched junction nucleotides: 8. This CDR3 has 15 residues. CDR1 and CDR2 (germline): SGHKS, YYEKEE (reference sequence). CDR3 bases: TGTGCCAGCAGCGTACTAACAGGGGGCAGTTCACCCCTCCACTTT. Protein sequence: CASSVLTGGSSPLHF.

The V gene is TRBV5-1, the J gene TRBJ2-1; 8 bases fit TRBD2. This CDR3 comprises 15 residues. Looked up from germline, CDR1 is SGHRS and CDR2 is YFSETQ. Germline trimming cut 9 bases from V and 3 bases from J; bases unmatched to any gene: 11. The CDR3 reads CATRGGAGDYNEQFF. CDR3 DNA sequence: TGCGCCACCCGCGGGGGAGCGGGAGACTACAATGAGCAGTTCTTC.

This chain connects TRBV15 to TRBJ2-6, with a tentative D call TRBD1 (5 bases). Trimming pared 1 base from V and 1 base from J, leaving 14 bases between. CDR1 and CDR2 (germline): LNHNV, YYDKDF (reference sequence). There are 18 residues in the CDR3. The CDR3 protein is CATSRVPDIGSGANVLTF. The CDR3 nucleotides read TGTGCCACCAGCAGAGTACCGGACATTGGATCTGGGGCCAACGTCCTGACTTTC.

This rearrangement joins TRBV9 to TRBJ2-1; 7 bases line up with TRBD2. The junction had 15 bases not matched to a gene; V was cut back by 7 bases and J by 14 bases. Germline V gene data show CDR1 as SGDLS and CDR2 as YYNGEE. CDR3 length: 13 amino acids. Here the CDR3 reads CASGGEAGPVKFF. For the CDR3, the DNA is TGTGCCAGCGGGGGGGAAGCGGGCCCAGTGAAGTTCTTC.

CDR3 amino acids: CASSYSGLVGLYEQYF. The CDR3 coding sequence is TGTGCCAGCAGTTACTCTGGGCTCGTGGGCCTCTACGAGCAGTACTTC. The genes are TRBV6-5 and TRBJ2-7; D not certain. The CDR3 is 16 residues long. Germline V CDR1 and CDR2: MNHEY, SVGAGI. V lost 0 bases and J 3 bases, leaving 15 bases between the germline ends.